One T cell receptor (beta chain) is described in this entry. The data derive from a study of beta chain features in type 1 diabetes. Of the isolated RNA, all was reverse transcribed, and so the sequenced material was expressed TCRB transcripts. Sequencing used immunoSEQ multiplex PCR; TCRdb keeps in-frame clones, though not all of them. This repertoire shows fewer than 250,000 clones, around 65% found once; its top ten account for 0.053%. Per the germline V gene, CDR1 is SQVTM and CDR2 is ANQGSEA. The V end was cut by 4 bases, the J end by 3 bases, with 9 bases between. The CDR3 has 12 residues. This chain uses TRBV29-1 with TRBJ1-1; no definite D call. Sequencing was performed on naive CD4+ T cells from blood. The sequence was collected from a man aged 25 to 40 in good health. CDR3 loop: CSVGSWDTEAFF. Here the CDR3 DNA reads TGCAGCGTTGGGAGCTGGGACACTGAAGCTTTCTTT.